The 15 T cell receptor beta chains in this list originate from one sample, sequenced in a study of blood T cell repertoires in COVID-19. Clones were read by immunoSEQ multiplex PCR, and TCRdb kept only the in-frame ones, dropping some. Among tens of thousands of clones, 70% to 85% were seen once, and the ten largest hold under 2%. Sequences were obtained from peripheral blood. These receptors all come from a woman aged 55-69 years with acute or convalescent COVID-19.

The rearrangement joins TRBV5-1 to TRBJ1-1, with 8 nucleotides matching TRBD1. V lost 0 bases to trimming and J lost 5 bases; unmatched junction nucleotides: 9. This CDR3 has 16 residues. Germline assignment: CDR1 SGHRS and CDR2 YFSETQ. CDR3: CASSLAGVQGGTEAFF. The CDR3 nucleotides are TGCGCCAGCAGCTTGGCCGGGGTACAGGGGGGTACTGAAGCTTTCTTT. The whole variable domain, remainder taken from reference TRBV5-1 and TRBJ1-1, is KAGVTQTPRYLIKTRGQQVTLSCSPISGHRSVSWYQQTPGQGLQFLFEYFSETQRNKGNFPGRFSGRQFSNSRSEMNVSTLELGDSALYLCASSLAGVQGGTEAFFGQGTRLTVV.

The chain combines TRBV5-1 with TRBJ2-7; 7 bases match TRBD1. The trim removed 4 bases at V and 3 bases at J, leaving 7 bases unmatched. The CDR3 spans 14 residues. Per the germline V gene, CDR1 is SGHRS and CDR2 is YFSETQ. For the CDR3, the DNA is TGCGCCAGCAGCATTCAAGGACAGGACTACGAGCAGTACTTC. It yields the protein CASSIQGQDYEQYF.

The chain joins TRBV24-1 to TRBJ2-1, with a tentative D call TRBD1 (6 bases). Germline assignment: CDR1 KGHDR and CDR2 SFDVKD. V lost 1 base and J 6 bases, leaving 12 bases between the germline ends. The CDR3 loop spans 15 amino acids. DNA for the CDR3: TGTGCCACCAGTGATTTCCAAGGACAGAGCAATGAGCAGTTCTTC. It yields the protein CATSDFQGQSNEQFF.

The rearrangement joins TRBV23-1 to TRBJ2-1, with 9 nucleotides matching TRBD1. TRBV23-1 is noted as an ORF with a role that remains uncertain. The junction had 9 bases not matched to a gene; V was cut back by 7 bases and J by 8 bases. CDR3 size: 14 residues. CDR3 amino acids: CASNLDRGNDEQFF. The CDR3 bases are TGCGCCAGCAACTTAGACAGGGGGAACGATGAGCAGTTCTTC.

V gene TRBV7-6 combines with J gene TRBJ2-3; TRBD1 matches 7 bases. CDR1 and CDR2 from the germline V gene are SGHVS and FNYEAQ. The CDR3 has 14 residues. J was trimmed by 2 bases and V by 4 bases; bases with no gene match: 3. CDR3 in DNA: TGTGCCAGCAGCTCCGGGACAGACACAGATACGCAGTATTTT. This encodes CASSSGTDTDTQYF.

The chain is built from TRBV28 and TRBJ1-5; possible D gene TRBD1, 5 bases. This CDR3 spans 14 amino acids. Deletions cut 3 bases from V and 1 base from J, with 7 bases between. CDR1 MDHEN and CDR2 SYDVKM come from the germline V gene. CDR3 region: CASSLGGSNQPQHF. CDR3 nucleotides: TGTGCCAGCAGTTTGGGGGGAAGCAATCAGCCCCAGCATTTT.

In DNA, the CDR3 is TGTGCCAGCAGCTCTACCTTTACCCAGGGATACCCCTACGAGCAGTACTTC. This translates into CASSSTFTQGYPYEQYF. This chain uses TRBV7-9 with TRBJ2-7, with D possibly TRBD1 on 5 matching bases. V lost 4 bases to trimming and J lost 2 bases, with 21 bases between them. The germline CDR1 and CDR2 sequences are SEHNR and FQNEAQ (reference sequence). The CDR3 has 17 residues.

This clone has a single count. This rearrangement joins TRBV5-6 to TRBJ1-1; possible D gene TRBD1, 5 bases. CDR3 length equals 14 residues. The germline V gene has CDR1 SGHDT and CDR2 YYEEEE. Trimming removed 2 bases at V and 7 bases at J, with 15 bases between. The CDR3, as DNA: TGTGCCAGCAGCTTACTCGCGGGACTCCGTGAAGCTTTCTTT. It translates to CASSLLAGLREAFF. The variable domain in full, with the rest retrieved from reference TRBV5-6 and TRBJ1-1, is DAGVTQSPTHLIKTRGQQVTLRCSPKSGHDTVSWYQQALGQGPQFIFQYYEEEERQRGNFPDRFSGHQFPNYSSELNVNALLLGDSALYLCASSLLAGLREAFFGQGTRLTVV.

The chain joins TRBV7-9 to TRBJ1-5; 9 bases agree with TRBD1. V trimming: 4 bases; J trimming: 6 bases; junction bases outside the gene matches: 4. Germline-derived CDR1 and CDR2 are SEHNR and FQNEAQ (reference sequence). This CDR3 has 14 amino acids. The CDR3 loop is CASSSQGAAQPQHF. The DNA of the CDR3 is TGTGCCAGCAGCTCACAGGGGGCGGCTCAGCCCCAGCATTTT.

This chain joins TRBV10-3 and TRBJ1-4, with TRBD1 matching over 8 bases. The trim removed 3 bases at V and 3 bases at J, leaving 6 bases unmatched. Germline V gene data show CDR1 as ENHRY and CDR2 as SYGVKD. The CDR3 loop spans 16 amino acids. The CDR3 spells CAISDDRGQANEKLFF. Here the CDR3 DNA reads TGTGCCATCAGTGATGACAGGGGCCAGGCTAATGAAAAACTGTTTTTT.

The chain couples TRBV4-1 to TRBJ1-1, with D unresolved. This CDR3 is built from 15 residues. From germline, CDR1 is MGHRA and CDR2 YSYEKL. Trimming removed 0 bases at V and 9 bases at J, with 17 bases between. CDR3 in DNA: TGCGCCAGCAGCCAAGAGGGAGTTCCTGGTGTTAAAGCTTTCTTT. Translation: CASSQEGVPGVKAFF.

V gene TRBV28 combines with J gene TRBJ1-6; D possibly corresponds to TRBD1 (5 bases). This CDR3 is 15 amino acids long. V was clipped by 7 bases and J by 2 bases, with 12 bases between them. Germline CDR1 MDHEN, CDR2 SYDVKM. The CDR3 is CASIPGSTYNSPLHF. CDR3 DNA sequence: TGTGCCAGCATACCAGGGTCAACCTATAATTCACCCCTCCACTTT.

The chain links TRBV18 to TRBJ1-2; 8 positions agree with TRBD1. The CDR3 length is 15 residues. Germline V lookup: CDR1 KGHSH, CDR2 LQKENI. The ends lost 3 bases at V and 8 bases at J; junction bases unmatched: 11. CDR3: CASSPAGGRRRGYTF. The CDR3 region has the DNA TGTGCCAGCTCACCTGCAGGGGGCCGCCGCAGAGGCTACACCTTC.

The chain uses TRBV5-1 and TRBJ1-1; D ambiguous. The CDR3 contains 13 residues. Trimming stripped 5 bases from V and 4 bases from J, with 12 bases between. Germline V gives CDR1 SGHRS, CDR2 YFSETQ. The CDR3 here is CASRSRSTTEAFF. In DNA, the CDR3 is TGCGCCAGCAGATCTAGGAGCACCACTGAAGCTTTCTTT. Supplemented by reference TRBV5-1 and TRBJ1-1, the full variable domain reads KAGVTQTPRYLIKTRGQQVTLSCSPISGHRSVSWYQQTPGQGLQFLFEYFSETQRNKGNFPGRFSGRQFSNSRSEMNVSTLELGDSALYLCASRSRSTTEAFFGQGTRLTVV.

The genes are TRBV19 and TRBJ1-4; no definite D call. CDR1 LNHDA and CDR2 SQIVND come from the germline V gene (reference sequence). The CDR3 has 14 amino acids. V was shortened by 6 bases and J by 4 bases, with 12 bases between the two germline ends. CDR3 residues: CASRERPSNEKLFF. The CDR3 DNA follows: TGTGCCAGTAGGGAGCGGCCGAGTAATGAAAAACTGTTTTTT. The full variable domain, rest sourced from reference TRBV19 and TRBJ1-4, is DGGITQSPKYLFRKEGQNVTLSCEQNLNHDAMYWYRQDPGQGLRLIYYSQIVNDFQKGDIAEGYSVSREKKESFPLTVTSAQKNPTAFYLCASRERPSNEKLFFGSGTQLSVL.